The rows below give T cell receptor beta chains drawn from one sample of a study of cytomegalovirus exposure and HLA in healthy donors. Method: immunoSEQ multiplex PCR; TCRdb's copy keeps in-frame clones and lacks some. The sample contains about 330,000 clones, approximately 90% of which appear only once. The sequenced material came from PBMCs. Receptors were obtained from a woman aged 30 to 39 in good health and CMV-seropositive. CDR3s include the opening cysteine and the closing phenylalanine or tryptophan. Fields, in order: clone size, V gene, CDR3 length, J gene, D gene, CDR3 protein, CDR3 DNA. A D gene is named only where the DNA matches it firmly. The size field is filled for only some rows; it gives once, few, many or a size class.

few,TRBV28,15,TRBJ2-7,NA,CASSTRGGGSHEQYF,TGTGCCAGCAGTACAAGGGGCGGGGGCAGCCACGAGCAGTACTTC
once,TRBV4-3,16,TRBJ1-4,NA,CASSQESGASLVKLFF,TGCGCCAGCAGCCAAGAGTCAGGGGCATCCTTGGTAAAACTGTTTTTT
NA,TRBV5-4,15,TRBJ1-1,TRBD1,CASSLGQGANTEAFF,TGTGCCAGCAGCTTGGGGCAGGGGGCGAACACTGAAGCTTTCTTT
NA,TRBV9,16,TRBJ2-5,TRBD2,CASSSGLAGAQETQYF,TGTGCCAGCAGCTCGGGACTAGCGGGGGCCCAAGAGACCCAGTACTTC
NA,TRBV13,17,TRBJ2-1,NA,CASSFSGWGISYNEQFF,TGTGCCAGCAGCTTTTCCGGCTGGGGGATCTCCTACAATGAGCAGTTCTTC
NA,TRBV6-6,14,TRBJ1-4,NA,CASGGRGLGEKLFF,TGTGCCAGCGGGGGTCGGGGGCTCGGTGAAAAACTGTTTTTT
NA,TRBV30,14,TRBJ1-1,NA,CAWRGRGMNTEAFF,TGTGCCTGGAGGGGGAGGGGCATGAACACTGAAGCTTTCTTT
NA,TRBV4-3,16,TRBJ1-4,NA,CASSQGPQGINEKLFF,TGCGCCAGCAGCCAAGGGCCGCAGGGAATTAATGAAAAACTGTTTTTT
few,TRBV11-2,12,TRBJ1-3,NA,CASSLFGNTIYF,TGTGCCAGCAGCTTATTTGGTAACACCATATATTTT
once,TRBV10-3,17,TRBJ2-2,NA,CAIRSGGGGFNTGELFF,TGTGCCATCAGGAGTGGGGGAGGAGGGTTCAACACCGGGGAGCTGTTTTTT
NA,TRBV7-6,15,TRBJ2-3,NA,CASRGGAGATDTQYF,TGTGCCAGCAGGGGGGGTGCTGGGGCCACAGATACGCAGTATTTT
few,TRBV27,13,TRBJ2-7,NA,CASADLSAYEQYF,TGTGCCAGTGCTGACTTATCCGCCTACGAGCAGTACTTC
NA,TRBV7-2,15,TRBJ1-3,NA,CASSSVVRSGNTIYF,TGTGCCAGCAGCTCCGTGGTCCGCTCTGGAAACACCATATATTTT
NA,TRBV6-1,15,TRBJ1-2,NA,CASSKTGSPNYGYTF,TGTGCCAGCAGCAAAACCGGGTCCCCTAACTATGGCTACACCTTC
NA,TRBV27,17,TRBJ2-3,TRBD2,CASSFAAGEFGTDTQYF,TGTGCCAGCAGTTTTGCAGCGGGAGAATTCGGCACAGATACGCAGTATTTT
NA,TRBV5-6,13,TRBJ2-7,NA,CASSLQSSYEQYF,TGTGCCAGCAGCTTGCAGAGCTCCTACGAGCAGTACTTC
NA,TRBV27,17,TRBJ1-5,NA,CASSRRESQSEGQPQHF,TGTGCCAGCAGTCGAAGGGAATCGCAAAGTGAGGGTCAGCCCCAGCATTTT
once,TRBV27,16,TRBJ1-4,TRBD1,CASSSRRGRIDEKLFF,TGTGCCAGCAGCTCCCGAAGGGGGCGAATTGATGAAAAACTGTTTTTT
NA,TRBV6-5,15,TRBJ2-3,NA,CASSYQGVPTDTQYF,TGTGCCAGCAGTTACCAAGGGGTTCCCACAGATACGCAGTATTTT
few,TRBV7-2,16,TRBJ2-2,TRBD2,CASSLRRAGGTGELFF,TGTGCCAGCAGCTTAAGGCGAGCGGGGGGAACCGGGGAGCTGTTTTTT
few,TRBV6-5,15,TRBJ1-5,TRBD1,CASKAGGNSNQPQHF,TGTGCCAGCAAGGCAGGGGGCAATAGCAATCAGCCCCAGCATTTT
once,TRBV5-1,14,TRBJ2-7,TRBD2,CASSLGLAVYEQYF,TGCGCCAGCAGCCTAGGACTAGCGGTCTACGAGCAGTACTTC
few,TRBV27,17,TRBJ2-1,TRBD2,CASSPPPGLAGFHEQFF,TGTGCCAGCAGCCCACCCCCGGGACTAGCCGGATTCCATGAGCAGTTCTTC
NA,TRBV7-2,15,TRBJ1-1,NA,CASSQGGTGHTEAFF,TGTGCCAGCAGCCAAGGGGGGACGGGTCACACTGAAGCTTTCTTT
NA,TRBV23-1,17,TRBJ2-7,NA,CASSSTSGHRPVYEQYF,TGCGCCAGCAGCTCCACCTCCGGACACCGTCCCGTCTACGAGCAGTACTTC
NA,TRBV5-1,15,TRBJ1-2,NA,CASRLLSKGEYGYTF,TGCGCCAGCCGACTACTCTCTAAAGGGGAGTATGGCTACACCTTC